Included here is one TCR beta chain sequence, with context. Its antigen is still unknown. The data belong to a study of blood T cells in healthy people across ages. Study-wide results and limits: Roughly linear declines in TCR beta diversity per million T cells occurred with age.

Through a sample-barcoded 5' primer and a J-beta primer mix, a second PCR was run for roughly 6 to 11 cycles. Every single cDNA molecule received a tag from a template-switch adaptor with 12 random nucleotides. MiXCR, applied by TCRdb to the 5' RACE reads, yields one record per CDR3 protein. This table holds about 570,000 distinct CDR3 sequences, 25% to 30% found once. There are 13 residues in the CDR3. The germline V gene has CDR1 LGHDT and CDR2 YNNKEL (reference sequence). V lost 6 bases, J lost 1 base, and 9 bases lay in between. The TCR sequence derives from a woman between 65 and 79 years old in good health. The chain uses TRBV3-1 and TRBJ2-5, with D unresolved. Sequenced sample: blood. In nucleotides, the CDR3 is TGTGCCAGCAGATCGCTGGGCCAAGAGACCCAGTACTTC. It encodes CASRSLGQETQYF.